Shown below are 9 T cell receptor beta chains from a single sample sequenced in a study of T-cell memory formation after mild COVID-19 (dated by TCRdb to about 2021). The library was obtained by 5' RACE. Sequencing relied on an Illumina NovaSeq 6000. TCRdb applied fastp at Q25 and MiXCR to the public reads, then kept only in-frame beta chains. Each entry is one CDR3 protein sequence, shown with its most common DNA and genes. This sample is represented by fewer than 650,000 distinct CDR3 sequences; roughly 22% of them were singletons. The top ten constitute about 8.7% of the sample. The material sequenced was PBMCs or a T cell subset sorted from them (not recorded which). The receptor source for this set is an adult woman who had mild COVID-19 (a few samples of this study predate the infection). The sample titles of this study are shuffled in the database, so cell type and time point are left out; the donor was told from shared clones.

The chain recombines TRBV7-2 with TRBJ2-5; D remains ambiguous. Germline lookup yields CDR1 SGHTA and CDR2 FQGNSA. This CDR3 has 14 amino acids. Trimming took 1 base from V and 7 from J, leaving 13 bases between them. CDR3 DNA: TGTGCCAGCAGCTTAGACCCAGTCATTGGGACCCAGTACTTC. It yields the protein CASSLDPVIGTQYF. Variable domain in full (rest from reference TRBV7-2 and TRBJ2-5): GAGVSQSPSNKVTEKGKDVELRCDPISGHTALYWYRQSLGQGLEFLIYFQGNSAPDKSGLPSDRFSAERTGGSVSTLTIQRTQQEDSAVYLCASSLDPVIGTQYFGPGTRLLVL.

This chain joins TRBV12-3 or TRBV12-4 and TRBJ1-5, with 8 bases that match TRBD1. CDR3 size: 13 residues. The V gene end was trimmed by 8 bases and the J gene end by 9 bases; junction bases not matched to a gene: 9. In DNA, the CDR3 is TGTGCCAGCGCCGGCCAGGGGGCTTCGCCCCAGCATTTT. Protein sequence: CASAGQGASPQHF.

This clonotype occurred a few times. This rearrangement joins TRBV19 to TRBJ2-1; 9 bases agree with TRBD1. Unmatched junction bases numbered 4, after V lost 1 base and J lost 6 bases. Germline loops: CDR1 LNHDA, CDR2 SQIVND (reference sequence). The CDR3 loop spans 15 amino acids. The CDR3 is CASSIAGQGANEQFF. CDR3 coding DNA: TGTGCCAGTAGTATAGCGGGACAGGGCGCCAATGAGCAGTTCTTC.

The chain uses TRBV6-1 and TRBJ2-3, with D hard to call. Germline-derived CDR1 and CDR2 are MNHNS and SASEGT. This CDR3 spans 15 amino acids. V lost 2 bases to trimming and J lost 0 bases, with 9 bases between them. CDR3 amino acids: CASSESTVSTDTQYF. The CDR3 DNA reads as TGTGCCAGCAGTGAAAGTACAGTAAGCACAGATACGCAGTATTTT.

The rearrangement links TRBV7-9 to TRBJ2-1; D not certain. The ends were cut back, 6 bases at V and 7 bases at J, with 7 bases in the middle. The CDR3 extends over 11 amino acids. Germline-derived CDR1 and CDR2 are SEHNR and FQNEAQ (reference sequence). This chain's CDR3 is CASRFGNEQFF. The CDR3 DNA reads TGTGCCAGCAGGTTTGGGAATGAGCAGTTCTTC.

The table lists this clonotype with many counts. The chain employs TRBV7-2 and TRBJ2-3, with TRBD1 identical over 8 bases. There are 14 residues in the CDR3. CDR1 SGHTA and CDR2 FQGNSA come from the germline V gene. The J segment lost 5 bases and the V segment lost 6 bases, leaving 7 bases of the junction unmatched. The CDR3 loop reads CASRTGEPRDTQYF. The CDR3 DNA reads as TGTGCCAGCAGGACAGGGGAACCTCGAGATACGCAGTATTTT.

This clonotype was observed a few times. J is TRBJ2-3 and V is TRBV12-3 or TRBV12-4; 11 nucleotides match TRBD2. The junction had 7 bases not matched to a gene; V was cut back by 7 bases and J by 4 bases. There are 15 residues in the CDR3. The CDR3 loop reads CASTIAGGLADTQYF. CDR3 DNA sequence: TGTGCCAGCACCATAGCGGGGGGGCTCGCAGATACGCAGTATTTT.

V usage is TRBV29-1 and J usage is TRBJ2-5, with TRBD1 matching 8 bases. The V segment lost 8 bases and the J segment 2 bases; nucleotides outside the gene matches: 13. Germline CDR1 reads SQVTM; CDR2 reads ANQGSEA. The CDR3 spans 15 residues. The CDR3 here is CSYRGQGAPQETQYF. CDR3 DNA: TGCAGCTACCGAGGACAGGGAGCCCCTCAAGAGACCCAGTACTTC.

V is TRBV20-1 and J is TRBJ1-2, with D tentatively TRBD1 (6 bases). Germline V gene sequence: CDR1 DFQATT, CDR2 SNEGSKA (reference sequence). V gave up 3 bases and J gave up 8 bases, with 13 bases separating them. CDR3 length: 12 residues. CDR3 coding DNA: TGCAGTGCTAGTGGGACACGAATAGGCTACACCTTC. The encoded protein is CSASGTRIGYTF.